Listed below are T cell receptor beta chains from one sample, sequenced in a study of T cells in Graves' hyperthyroidism and ophthalmopathy. TCRdb independently ran MiXCR on the multiplex PCR reads; one entry per CDR3 protein. The sample shows 530,000 or so distinct CDR3 sequences, about 15% of them seen only once. Material for sequencing was blood. The receptors come from a woman in her late teens or twenties with Graves' ophthalmopathy. Each CDR3 is given with its conserved first and last residue. A D gene is named only where the DNA matches it firmly. Where a row states a size, it is once, few, many or the class of an expanded clone; other rows omit it.

v_gene,d_gene,abundance,j_gene,CDR3nt,CDR3aa
TRBV11-1,TRBD1,many,TRBJ1-1,TGTGCCAGCAGCTTAGCGGGGACAGGCCCCATGAACACTGAAGCTTTCTTT,CASSLAGTGPMNTEAFF
TRBV6-1,.,many,TRBJ1-1,TGTGCCAGCAGTGGGAGGGTAGGCGCTGAAGCTTTCTTT,CASSGRVGAEAFF
TRBV3-1,TRBD1,few,TRBJ1-4,TGTGCCAGCAGCCAACAAAAGGCCGGGACAGGGGCAGAAAAACTGTTTTTT,CASSQQKAGTGAEKLFF
TRBV30,.,many,TRBJ2-7,TGTGCCTGGAGTGTGGGACACCCCTTCGAGCAGTACTTC,CAWSVGHPFEQYF
TRBV7-9,.,many,TRBJ2-3,TGTGCCAGCAGCTTACAACCCCTCCTACTAGCCTCGCGCACAGATACGCAGTATTTT,CASSLQPLLLASRTDTQYF
TRBV28,TRBD1,many,TRBJ2-7,TGTGCCAGCAGTGGGGACAGGGGCTACGAGCAGTACTTC,CASSGDRGYEQYF
TRBV13,.,many,TRBJ2-4,TGTGCCAGCAGCTCAGCCAAAAACATTCAGTACTTC,CASSSAKNIQYF
TRBV18,.,many,TRBJ1-1,TGTGCCAGCTCCGTTACGGTTCAAAACACTGAAGCTTTCTTT,CASSVTVQNTEAFF
TRBV12-5,TRBD2,.,TRBJ2-7,TGTGCTAGTGGTTTTCTGACTAGCGAGACCTACGAGCAGTACTTC,CASGFLTSETYEQYF
TRBV7-3,TRBD1,.,TRBJ2-7,TGTGCCAGCAGCTCCTGGACAGGGGACGAGCAGTACTTC,CASSSWTGDEQYF
TRBV10-2,.,.,TRBJ1-2,TGCGCCAGCAACCCGAACCAGGGCTATGGCTACACCTTC,CASNPNQGYGYTF
TRBV3-1,TRBD2,few,TRBJ2-2,TGTGCCAGCAGCCCTAAGGGGACTAGAAGGAACACCGGGGAGCTGTTTTTT,CASSPKGTRRNTGELFF
TRBV11-2,.,many,TRBJ2-3,TGTGCCAGCAGCGGATGGGGGACCGCCGGGGTGAGCACAGATACGCAGTATTTT,CASSGWGTAGVSTDTQYF
TRBV4-1,.,.,TRBJ1-2,TGCGCCAGCAGCCAAGCTTGGGCCAGGGGCGATGGCTACACCTTC,CASSQAWARGDGYTF
TRBV20-1,.,few,TRBJ1-5,TGCAGTGCTAGGTACTCCGGGTCGGGGGGGAATAGCAATCAGCCCCAGCATTTT,CSARYSGSGGNSNQPQHF
TRBV11-2,.,.,TRBJ2-3,TGTGCCAGTAGCCAATTGGGCGATACGCAGTATTTT,CASSQLGDTQYF
TRBV3-1,.,many,TRBJ2-3,TGTGCCAGCAGCCCCCATAGGGACGAGGGCACAGATACGCAGTATTTT,CASSPHRDEGTDTQYF
TRBV29-1,TRBD2,.,TRBJ2-1,TGCAGCGGGGTAGGACTAGCGGGGAGCTCCTACAATGAGCAGTTCTTC,CSGVGLAGSSYNEQFF
TRBV28,.,few,TRBJ2-2,TGTGCCAGCACTGTTCCCACCGGGGAGCTGTTTTTT,CASTVPTGELFF
TRBV7-6,.,.,TRBJ2-2,TGTGCCAGCAGCTTAGAGGGTACAGCTCAAACCGGGGAGCTGTTTTTT,CASSLEGTAQTGELFF
TRBV28,.,few,TRBJ2-5,TGTGCCAGCAGTGGGCGGGCCCACACGTACTTC,CASSGRAHTYF
TRBV7-3,.,few,TRBJ2-3,TGTGCCAGCAGCTTAACGCCGGCAGATACGCAGTATTTT,CASSLTPADTQYF
TRBV9,.,.,TRBJ1-6,TGTGCCAGCAGCGTAGACCAGGGTTCACCCCTCCACTTT,CASSVDQGSPLHF
TRBV15,.,.,TRBJ2-3,TGTGCCATCGCTAAAGGAAGCACAGATACGCAGTATTTT,CAIAKGSTDTQYF
TRBV20-1,.,many,TRBJ2-7,TGCAGTGCTAGACCCCGACAGTCCTACGAGCAGTACTTC,CSARPRQSYEQYF
TRBV6-1,.,many,TRBJ1-4,TGTGCCAGCAGATTTCAAGGGGGAGGTGAAAAACTGTTTTTT,CASRFQGGGEKLFF
TRBV11-3,TRBD1,many,TRBJ2-1,TGTGCCAGCAGCTTACGGGACAGGGGCTACAATGAGCAGTTCTTC,CASSLRDRGYNEQFF